Each of the 31 T cell receptor beta chains below was sequenced from the same sample in a study of CD8 T cells in Susac syndrome. A quantity of roughly 0.5 to 1 ug RNA underwent reverse transcription using random hexamers. TCRdb re-called the immunoSEQ multiplex PCR reads with MiXCR, one entry per CDR3 protein. The sample holds some 200,000 distinct CDR3 sequences, approximately 95% seen once. Source material: CD8+ T cells from PBMCs. The receptors originated from a human donor with Susac syndrome.

The J gene is TRBJ2-1, the V gene TRBV11-2, with D maybe TRBD2 (5 bases). Trimming pared 5 bases from V and 0 bases from J, leaving 14 bases between. This CDR3 is built from 16 residues. CDR1 SGHAT and CDR2 FQNNGV come from the germline V gene. CDR3 sequence reads: CASSPSGISSYNEQFF. CDR3 DNA: TGTGCCAGCAGCCCCTCGGGGATAAGCTCCTACAATGAGCAGTTCTTC.

This chain uses TRBV6-1 with TRBJ2-1; 11 bases agree with TRBD2. CDR1 is MNHNS and CDR2 is SASEGT in the germline V gene. Trimming removed 2 bases from V and 2 bases from J; junction bases left unmatched: 11. The CDR3 has 19 amino acids. The CDR3 DNA follows: TGTGCCAGCAGTGAAAATAGGCTAGCGGGGGGTCCTACCTACAATGAGCAGTTCTTC. Amino acid sequence: CASSENRLAGGPTYNEQFF.

V and J are TRBV7-7 and TRBJ2-5, with a tentative D call TRBD2 (7 bases). The CDR3 is 15 residues long. Germline values: CDR1 SSHAT, CDR2 FNYEAQ (reference sequence). The CDR3 is CASAPQRGGEETQYF. In DNA form, the CDR3 reads TGTGCTAGCGCCCCGCAGAGGGGGGGGGAAGAGACCCAGTACTTC.

This sequence joins TRBV15 and TRBJ1-1; D ambiguous. Per the germline V gene, CDR1 is LNHNV and CDR2 is YYDKDF (reference sequence). V was clipped by 9 bases and J by 3 bases, with 17 bases between them. The CDR3 runs 14 residues. Here the CDR3 reads CATGRSQEDTEAFF. The CDR3 nucleotides are TGTGCCACAGGCCGGAGCCAAGAGGACACTGAAGCTTTCTTT.

This chain connects TRBV9 to TRBJ2-3; the match to TRBD2 covers 7 bases. The CDR3 extends over 16 amino acids. The germline V gene has CDR1 SGDLS and CDR2 YYNGEE. The trim removed 0 bases at V and 4 bases at J, leaving 8 bases unmatched. The CDR3 DNA sequence: TGTGCCAGCAGCGTAGACTTCGCGGGAGATGCAGATACGCAGTATTTT. It is translated as CASSVDFAGDADTQYF.

The V call is TRBV20-1, the J call TRBJ1-5, with a weak D call TRBD1 (5 bases). Germline CDR1 DFQATT, CDR2 SNEGSKA (reference sequence). The CDR3 has 12 amino acids. The CDR3 sequence: CSHPQGNQPQHF. The CDR3 nucleotides read TGCAGCCACCCGCAGGGTAATCAGCCCCAGCATTTT.

The chain recombines TRBV12-5 with TRBJ2-7; D is possibly TRBD1 or TRBD2 (5 bases each). From germline, CDR1 is LGHNT and CDR2 FRNRAP. The CDR3 is 14 amino acids. The V end lost 5 bases, the J end lost 2 bases, and 13 bases lay between the germline ends. The CDR3 sequence: CASGLGTAAYEQYF. CDR3 nucleotides: TGTGCTAGTGGTCTGGGGACCGCCGCCTACGAGCAGTACTTC.

The chain employs TRBV4-1 and TRBJ2-7; tentative D call: TRBD1 (6 bases). V was clipped by 1 base and J by 2 bases, with 12 bases between them. The CDR3 runs 15 residues. Germline V lookup: CDR1 MGHRA, CDR2 YSYEKL. CDR3 nucleotide sequence: TGCGCCAGCAGCCAAGTCCGGGACACCACCTACGAGCAGTACTTC. Its translation is CASSQVRDTTYEQYF.

V is TRBV2 and J is TRBJ2-5; 12 bases align to TRBD1. The CDR3 contains 17 residues. The J segment lost 5 bases and the V segment lost 2 bases, leaving 9 bases of the junction unmatched. The germline gives CDR1 SNHLY, CDR2 FYNNEI. CDR3 coding DNA: TGTGCCAGCAGTGAAACTCCGGGACAGGGGGCGGCGGAGACCCAGTACTTC. As protein: CASSETPGQGAAETQYF.

The chain combines TRBV6-6 with TRBJ1-5; perhaps TRBD1 as D (5 bases). The CDR3 is 15 amino acids. V was cut by 4 bases and J by 7 bases, with 17 bases left in between. Per germline, CDR1 MNHNY and CDR2 SVGAGI (reference sequence). The DNA for the CDR3 is TGTGCCAGCAGTTCGGTGGGGACTGAGGGCCAGCCCCAGCATTTT. The encoded protein is CASSSVGTEGQPQHF.

V and J are TRBV7-8 and TRBJ2-1; D might be TRBD1 (6 bases). The CDR3 totals 16 residues. V was shortened by 5 bases and J by 3 bases, with 17 bases between the two germline ends. The germline V gene encodes CDR1 SGHVS and CDR2 FQNEAQ. The CDR3 nucleotides are TGTGCCAGCAGCGCCTACAGGGTTCCGTACTACAATGAGCAGTTCTTC. Amino acids: CASSAYRVPYYNEQFF.

V is TRBV20-1 and J is TRBJ2-3; D possibly matches TRBD1 or TRBD2 (6 bases each). The CDR3 consists of 15 residues. Germline V lookup: CDR1 DFQATT, CDR2 SNEGSKA (reference sequence). Trimming removed 1 base at V and 0 bases at J, with 11 bases between. The chain's CDR3 is CSARGLGQSTDTQYF. In DNA form, the CDR3 reads TGCAGTGCTAGAGGACTAGGACAGAGCACAGATACGCAGTATTTT.

This clonotype was seen once. This sequence joins TRBV7-2 and TRBJ2-3; TRBD2 is a possible D gene (5 bases). V shed 2 bases and J shed 5 bases, with 8 bases lying between them. The CDR3 spans 13 residues. The V gene's germline CDR1 is SGHTA and CDR2 FQGNSA. CDR3 bases: TGTGCCAGCAGCTTAACGGGGTTAGATACGCAGTATTTT. Translation: CASSLTGLDTQYF.

The J gene is TRBJ2-7, the V gene TRBV30; D is ambiguous. Germline values: CDR1 GTSNPN, CDR2 SVGIG (reference sequence). V lost 1 base and J 3 bases, leaving 1 base between the germline ends. The CDR3 runs to 10 residues. The CDR3 coding sequence is TGTGCCTGGAGTGGCTACGAGCAGTACTTC. Its protein is CAWSGYEQYF.

The chain couples TRBV4-1 to TRBJ2-7, with 12 bases fitting TRBD2. The V gene's germline CDR1 is MGHRA and CDR2 YSYEKL. The CDR3 is made up of 16 amino acids. Germline trimming cut 0 bases from V and 3 bases from J; bases unmatched to any gene: 3. CDR3 loop: CASSQDQTSGSYEQYF. The CDR3 bases are TGCGCCAGCAGCCAAGATCAGACTAGCGGGAGCTACGAGCAGTACTTC.

V and J are TRBV7-9 and TRBJ1-2; 7 positions agree with TRBD1. The CDR3 is 15 residues long. V trimming: 5 bases; J trimming: 4 bases; junction bases outside the gene matches: 10. CDR1 SEHNR and CDR2 FQNEAQ come from the germline V gene (reference sequence). CDR3: CASSGANRGSYGYTF. The CDR3 bases are TGTGCCAGCAGCGGGGCAAACAGGGGTAGCTATGGCTACACCTTC.

The chain combines TRBV28 with TRBJ1-2; a possible D gene is TRBD1 (5 bases). This CDR3 contains 16 residues. The germline CDR1 and CDR2 sequences are MDHEN and SYDVKM. Trimming removed 4 bases from V and 4 bases from J, with 19 bases in between. CDR3 in amino acids: CASSSHAHPRAYGYTF. As DNA, the CDR3 is TGTGCCAGCAGTTCCCATGCGCATCCCAGGGCCTATGGCTACACCTTC.

The V and J genes are TRBV30 and TRBJ1-6; 7 bases align to TRBD1. CDR1 is GTSNPN and CDR2 is SVGIG in the germline V gene (reference sequence). Trimming cost V 0 bases and J 11 bases; bases outside gene matches: 4. This CDR3 spans 13 amino acids. The CDR3 spells CAWSVQGIAPLHF. CDR3 nucleotides: TGTGCCTGGAGTGTACAGGGGATCGCACCCCTCCACTTT. Full variable domain (missing parts from reference TRBV30 and TRBJ1-6): SQTIHQWPATLVQPVGSPLSLECTVEGTSNPNLYWYRQAAGRGLQLLFYSVGIGQISSEVPQNLSASRPQDRQFILSSKKLLLSDSGFYLCAWSVQGIAPLHFGNGTRLTVT.

The chain uses TRBV20-1 and TRBJ1-4; D is unresolved. Trimming removed 0 bases from V and 0 bases from J, with 11 bases in between. Germline assignment: CDR1 DFQATT and CDR2 SNEGSKA (reference sequence). The CDR3 length is 16 residues. The DNA of the CDR3 is TGCAGTGCTAGAGACCCCCAGCCAGCAACTAATGAAAAACTGTTTTTT. Translating it yields CSARDPQPATNEKLFF.

The chain employs TRBV3-1 and TRBJ2-7; D ambiguous. CDR3 size: 14 residues. Germline CDR1 is LGHDT and CDR2 is YNNKEL (reference sequence). The germline V and J ends were trimmed by 0 bases and 3 bases, with 9 bases remaining between them. CDR3 in DNA: TGTGCCAGCAGCCAAGACCCCAGGAGCTACGAGCAGTACTTC. It codes for CASSQDPRSYEQYF.

The chain couples TRBV5-4 to TRBJ2-1; 13 nucleotides match TRBD2. The CDR3 runs to 17 residues. Per the germline V gene, CDR1 is SGHNT and CDR2 is YYREEE (reference sequence). Trimming removed 5 bases from V and 1 base from J; junction bases left unmatched: 6. The DNA of the CDR3 is TGTGCCAGCAGATCTGGACTAGCGGGAGTGTCCTACAATGAGCAGTTCTTC. Its protein product is CASRSGLAGVSYNEQFF.

The rearrangement links TRBV12-3 or TRBV12-4 to TRBJ2-1; D not resolved. The CDR3 contains 15 residues. V was pared by 6 bases and J by 5 bases, with 17 bases between. The CDR3 is CASSTIVGRDNEQFF. The DNA of the CDR3 is TGTGCCAGCAGCACCATAGTCGGTAGGGACAATGAGCAGTTCTTC.

The V and J genes are TRBV9 and TRBJ2-7; no reliable D call. This CDR3 spans 15 amino acids. V was cut by 0 bases and J by 1 base, with 11 bases left in between. The germline CDR1 and CDR2 sequences are SGDLS and YYNGEE. The CDR3 DNA reads as TGTGCCAGCAGCGTAGATATAGGACCGTCCTACGAGCAGTACTTC. It is translated as CASSVDIGPSYEQYF. Drawing the rest from reference TRBV9 and TRBJ2-7, the complete variable domain is DSGVTQTPKHLITATGQRVTLRCSPRSGDLSVYWYQQSLDQGLQFLIQYYNGEERAKGNILERFSAQQFPDLHSELNLSSLELGDSALYFCASSVDIGPSYEQYFGPGTRLTVT.

This clonotype was seen a single time. The genes are TRBV7-9 and TRBJ2-1, with a possible D match to TRBD1 (6 bases). V lost 5 bases and J 8 bases, leaving 10 bases between the germline ends. The CDR3 has 12 residues. From germline, CDR1 is SEHNR and CDR2 FQNEAQ (reference sequence). The DNA of the CDR3 is TGTGCCAGCAGCCAACAGGGTTATGAGCAGTTCTTC. Its protein product is CASSQQGYEQFF.

The CDR3 loop reads CSARRTGKETQYF. CDR3 coding DNA: TGCAGTGCTCGCCGGACAGGGAAAGAGACCCAGTACTTC. The rearrangement uses TRBV20-1 and TRBJ2-5, with 8 bases that match TRBD1. Germline V lookup: CDR1 DFQATT, CDR2 SNEGSKA (reference sequence). The V gene end was trimmed by 5 bases and the J gene end by 3 bases; junction bases not matched to a gene: 5. The CDR3 is 13 residues long.

The gene calls are TRBV4-1 and TRBJ2-1; 8 bases line up with TRBD1. CDR1 MGHRA and CDR2 YSYEKL come from the germline V gene. The CDR3 runs to 14 residues. V dropped 0 bases and J dropped 10; count of bases not matched to a gene: 5. The CDR3 protein is CASSQEQGVGEQFF. The CDR3 DNA sequence: TGCGCCAGCAGCCAAGAACAGGGGGTCGGAGAGCAGTTCTTC.

The chain employs TRBV7-3 and TRBJ2-1, with TRBD1 as a possible D gene (5 bases). V was shortened by 4 bases and J by 6 bases, with 16 bases between the two germline ends. CDR3 length equals 15 residues. The V gene's germline CDR1 is SGHTA and CDR2 FQGTGA. The CDR3 sequence is CASSSAGLIGNEQFF. The CDR3 nucleotides are TGTGCCAGCAGCTCCGCAGGGCTCATCGGCAATGAGCAGTTCTTC.

The chain uses TRBV19 and TRBJ2-3; D may be TRBD2 (5 bases). The CDR3 extends over 17 amino acids. CDR1 and CDR2 from the germline V gene are LNHDA and SQIVND (reference sequence). The V gene lost 0 bases and the J gene lost 1 base, with 14 bases spanning the gap. Here the CDR3 DNA reads TGTGCCAGTAGTATAGAACGACACGGGGTTGGCACAGATACGCAGTATTTT. Amino acids: CASSIERHGVGTDTQYF.

V is TRBV30 and J is TRBJ2-5; 8 bases are shared with TRBD2. CDR3 size: 15 residues. The trim removed 0 bases at V and 5 bases at J, leaving 8 bases unmatched. Germline V lookup: CDR1 GTSNPN, CDR2 SVGIG (reference sequence). The CDR3 region has the DNA TGTGCCTGGAGTGTAGACGGGGGGGCCCGGGAGACCCAGTACTTC. This gives the protein CAWSVDGGARETQYF.

The rearrangement links TRBV3-1 to TRBJ1-5; 8 bases map to TRBD1. The CDR3 length is 15 residues. Germline lookup yields CDR1 LGHDT and CDR2 YNNKEL (reference sequence). V was pared by 5 bases and J by 3 bases, with 6 bases of the junction left unmatched. The DNA of the CDR3 is TGTGCCAGCAGCTTCGGACAGGGCCTCAATCAGCCCCAGCATTTT. As protein: CASSFGQGLNQPQHF.

The chain recombines TRBV9 with TRBJ2-1, with a possible D match to TRBD1 (5 bases). V was cut by 4 bases and J by 3 bases, with 11 bases left in between. The CDR3 totals 14 residues. Germline V gene data show CDR1 as SGDLS and CDR2 as YYNGEE. The CDR3 is CASSPTGGYNEQFF. The CDR3 nucleotides read TGTGCCAGCAGCCCTACAGGTGGCTACAATGAGCAGTTCTTC.